The 17 T cell receptor beta chains below all came from one sample that was sequenced in a study of technical replicates of blood from a handful of donors. The assay was immunoSEQ multiplex PCR, and TCRdb's table has in-frame clones only and misses some. In the table there are more than 60,000 clones, more than 75% of which are singletons. The sample taken for sequencing was PBMCs. The receptors come from a human donor in good health. Some clones in this sample may be carry-over from other donors' samples.

V usage is TRBV9 and J usage is TRBJ1-5; TRBD1 matches 8 bases. V was pared by 4 bases and J by 3 bases, with 6 bases of the junction left unmatched. The germline CDR1 and CDR2 sequences are SGDLS and YYNGEE. The CDR3 contains 15 residues. The CDR3 DNA is TGTGCCAGCAGCATCACAGGGGGGTTCAATCAGCCCCAGCATTTT. It yields the protein CASSITGGFNQPQHF. Looking up the rest from reference TRBV9 and TRBJ1-5 gives the full variable domain: DSGVTQTPKHLITATGQRVTLRCSPRSGDLSVYWYQQSLDQGLQFLIQYYNGEERAKGNILERFSAQQFPDLHSELNLSSLELGDSALYFCASSITGGFNQPQHFGDGTRLSIL.

The rearrangement links TRBV29-1 to TRBJ2-3, with D tentatively TRBD2 (5 bases). Germline CDR1 and CDR2: SQVTM and ANQGSEA. Trimming shortened V by 7 bases and J by 0 bases, and 14 bases separated the two germline ends. CDR3 length equals 14 residues. The CDR3 spells CSATSSSSTDTQYF. The CDR3 bases are TGCAGCGCTACCTCTAGCAGTAGCACAGATACGCAGTATTTT.

The chain combines TRBV27 with TRBJ2-3; 7 nucleotides line up with TRBD2. Germline CDR1 is MNHEY and CDR2 is SMNVEV (reference sequence). The CDR3 has 14 amino acids. With 4 bases clipped from V and 6 bases from J, the junction kept 7 bases outside the gene matches. Written as DNA, the CDR3 is TGTGCCAGCAGTTCGACTAGCCAGGTTGATACGCAGTATTTT. Encoded protein: CASSSTSQVDTQYF.

The chain links TRBV27 to TRBJ2-3; possible D gene TRBD2, 5 bases. Trimming removed 10 bases from V and 6 bases from J, with 23 bases in between. This CDR3 spans 15 amino acids. Germline values: CDR1 MNHEY, CDR2 SMNVEV (reference sequence). The CDR3 spells CATAGQIRNSDTQYF. Here the CDR3 DNA reads TGTGCCACCGCGGGCCAGATCCGTAACTCCGATACGCAGTATTTT.

This clone is a singleton in its sample. The chain recombines TRBV27 with TRBJ1-5, with 8 bases fitting TRBD1. CDR1 MNHEY and CDR2 SMNVEV come from the germline V gene (reference sequence). The J segment lost 6 bases and the V segment lost 5 bases, leaving 6 bases of the junction unmatched. CDR3 length: 14 amino acids. The CDR3 protein is CASSMQGAVQPQHF. CDR3 DNA sequence: TGTGCCAGCAGTATGCAGGGGGCGGTTCAGCCCCAGCATTTT.

The rearrangement links TRBV11-3 to TRBJ2-3; no clear D. The CDR3 contains 15 residues. Looked up from germline, CDR1 is SGHNT and CDR2 is YENEEA. The V and J ends lost 1 base and 5 bases respectively, with 13 bases between them. CDR3 region: CASSLGHGAGDTQYF. The CDR3 DNA is TGTGCCAGCAGCTTAGGCCACGGAGCCGGAGATACGCAGTATTTT.

The chain carries TRBV19 and TRBJ2-1; 10 bases are a match to TRBD2. Germline V CDR1 and CDR2: LNHDA, SQIVND (reference sequence). This CDR3 comprises 14 residues. With V trimmed by 2 bases and J by 9 bases, 4 bases remained unmatched. The CDR3 spells CASSIIAGGGEQFF. The CDR3 DNA follows: TGTGCCAGTAGTATAATAGCGGGAGGCGGTGAGCAGTTCTTC.

The chain couples TRBV7-6 to TRBJ2-7, with D perhaps matching TRBD2 (6 bases). Trimming removed 5 bases at V and 6 bases at J, with 17 bases between. CDR1 SGHVS and CDR2 FNYEAQ come from the germline V gene. This CDR3 is 14 amino acids long. CDR3 sequence (DNA): TGTGCCAGCAGCCCAGGAGGGGTTAGAGCCGAGCAGTACTTC. It translates to CASSPGGVRAEQYF.

The chain links TRBV25-1 to TRBJ1-4; no definite D call. CDR1 MGHDK and CDR2 SYGVNS come from the germline V gene. The V end was cut by 2 bases, the J end by 3 bases, with 7 bases between. CDR3 size: 14 residues. Written as DNA, the CDR3 is TGTGCCAGCAGTGAACCGGGATCTAATGAAAAACTGTTTTTT. As protein: CASSEPGSNEKLFF.

The chain joins TRBV18 to TRBJ1-3; D is uncertain. The germline V and J ends were trimmed by 2 bases and 0 bases, with 8 bases remaining between them. The CDR3 runs 15 residues. Per the germline V gene, CDR1 is KGHSH and CDR2 is LQKENI. CDR3 residues: CASSPGQTSGNTIYF. The CDR3 nucleotides are TGTGCCAGCTCACCAGGGCAGACCTCTGGAAACACCATATATTTT.

The chain is built from TRBV7-2 and TRBJ1-5; 7 positions match TRBD1. Trimming took 4 bases from V and 2 from J; bases not matched to a gene: 5. Germline lookup yields CDR1 SGHTA and CDR2 FQGNSA. This CDR3 has 15 residues. CDR3 in DNA: TGTGCCAGCAGCTCCCCAGACAGGGGCAATCAGCCCCAGCATTTT. This encodes CASSSPDRGNQPQHF.

The chain couples TRBV9 to TRBJ2-5; 9 bases map to TRBD1. The germline CDR1 and CDR2 sequences are SGDLS and YYNGEE. Trimming took 0 bases from V and 4 from J; bases not matched to a gene: 7. This CDR3 spans 16 amino acids. CDR3 DNA sequence: TGTGCCAGCAGCGTAGGGAACAGGGGGCCACCAGAGACCCAGTACTTC. Protein product: CASSVGNRGPPETQYF.

The V gene is TRBV7-8, the J gene TRBJ2-2, with D hard to call. The CDR3 consists of 14 residues. Germline assignment: CDR1 SGHVS and CDR2 FQNEAQ. V dropped 0 bases and J dropped 3 bases, with 5 bases sitting between them. The CDR3: CASSLAEYTGELFF. In nucleotides, the CDR3 is TGTGCCAGCAGCTTAGCCGAGTACACCGGGGAGCTGTTTTTT.

V usage is TRBV27 and J usage is TRBJ2-1, with 13 bases matching TRBD2. The CDR3 runs 17 residues. The V segment lost 4 bases and the J segment 9 bases; nucleotides outside the gene matches: 12. Looked up from germline, CDR1 is MNHEY and CDR2 is SMNVEV (reference sequence). CDR3 sequence (DNA): TGTGCCAGCAGTTCCAAACTAGCGGGGGGGCCTTGGGGTGAGCAGTTCTTC. Its protein is CASSSKLAGGPWGEQFF.

To note about this clone: One junction end disagrees with the germline gene, perhaps due to a read error. The chain uses TRBV30 and TRBJ1-2, with 10 positions matching TRBD1. The V gene's germline CDR1 is GTSNPN and CDR2 SVGIG (reference sequence). This CDR3 has 12 amino acids. The DNA of the CDR3 is TGTGCCTGGAGTTTCACCGGGACAGGGGCTTCCTTC. Translating it yields CAWSFTGTGASF.

V and J are TRBV29-1 and TRBJ2-1; 11 bases fit TRBD2. The CDR3 loop spans 16 amino acids. V was clipped by 3 bases and J by 10 bases; unmatched bases: 14. Germline CDR1 reads SQVTM; CDR2 reads ANQGSEA. CDR3 amino acids: CSVDLSGLAGSREQFF. The DNA of the CDR3 is TGCAGCGTTGATCTAAGTGGACTAGCGGGTTCCCGGGAGCAGTTCTTC.

The V gene is TRBV6-5, the J gene TRBJ1-2, with D possibly matching TRBD1 (6 bases). This CDR3 has 15 amino acids. Germline CDR1 and CDR2: MNHEY and SVGAGI. V was trimmed by 0 bases and J by 4 bases, leaving 12 bases between them. In DNA, the CDR3 is TGTGCCAGCAGTTACTCGATGGGGGCGGGCTATGGCTACACCTTC. It translates to CASSYSMGAGYGYTF.